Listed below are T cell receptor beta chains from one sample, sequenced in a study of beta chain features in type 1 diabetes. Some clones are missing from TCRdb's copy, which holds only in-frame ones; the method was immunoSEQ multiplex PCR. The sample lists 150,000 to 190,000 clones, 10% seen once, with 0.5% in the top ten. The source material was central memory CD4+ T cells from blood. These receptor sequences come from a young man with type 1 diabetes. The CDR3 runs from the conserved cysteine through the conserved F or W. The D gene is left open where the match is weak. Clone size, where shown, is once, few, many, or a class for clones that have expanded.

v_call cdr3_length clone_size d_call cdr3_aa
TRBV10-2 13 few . CASRGGDHQPQHF
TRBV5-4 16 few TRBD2 CASSLVAVAGSGEQYF
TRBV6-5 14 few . CASRASSGTDTQYF
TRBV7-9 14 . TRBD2 CASSLTSGGNEQFF
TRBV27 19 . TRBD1 CASSGRAGQGVRLNYGYTF
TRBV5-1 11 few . CASQGYYEQYF
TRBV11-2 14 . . CASSLSGQWTEAFF
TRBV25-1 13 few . CASSEGTKYGYTF
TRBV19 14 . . CASRRQGFGSEAFF
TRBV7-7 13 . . CASSPRTQETQYF
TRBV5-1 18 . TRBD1 CASSLRGTGGSVNTEAFF
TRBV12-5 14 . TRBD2 CASGGSGGLNEQFF
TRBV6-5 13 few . CASSNPYDNEQFF
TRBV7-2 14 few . CASSLAWPQETQYF
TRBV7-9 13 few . CASSVSVQETQYF
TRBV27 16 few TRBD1 CASSTKGQGAEDEQFF
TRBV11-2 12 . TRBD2 CASSPGTSGQFF
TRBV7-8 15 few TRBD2 CASNLLGLGTGEQYF
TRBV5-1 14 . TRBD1 CASSPDRGTETQYF
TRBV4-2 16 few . CASSQEWAPSPDTQYF
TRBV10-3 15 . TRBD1 CAISADRTYTGELFF
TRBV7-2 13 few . CASSLRSGDELFF
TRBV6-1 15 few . CASSALYDSETEAFF
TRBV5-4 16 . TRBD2 CASSFGLAIGGDTQYF
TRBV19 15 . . CASSIARVSYNEQFF
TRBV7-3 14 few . CASSSQRDTGELFF
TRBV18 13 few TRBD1 CASGTGSNTEAFF
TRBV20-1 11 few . CSANGNQPQHF